A single sample is the source of the 21 T cell receptor beta chains below, sequenced in a study of blood T cells in healthy people across ages. PCR was performed a second time for about 7 to 12 cycles using a sample-barcoded 5' primer and a J-beta primer mix. TCRdb re-derived calls from the 5' RACE reads in MiXCR, one entry per CDR3 protein. The sample holds fewer than 2 million distinct CDR3 sequences, about 39% seen once. Material for sequencing was blood. The receptors here all came from a human donor in good health.

The chain recombines TRBV6-6 with TRBJ2-1; D not resolved. CDR1 is MNHNY, CDR2 SVGAGI, per germline (reference sequence). Deletions cut 2 bases from V and 6 bases from J, with 8 bases between. The CDR3 is made up of 13 amino acids. CDR3 protein: CASSYPGVNEQFF. The CDR3 DNA reads TGTGCCAGCAGTTACCCGGGTGTCAATGAGCAGTTCTTC.

V gene TRBV28 combines with J gene TRBJ1-2; D might be TRBD1 (6 bases). Trimming cost V 6 bases and J 5 bases, with 13 bases left between them. Germline CDR1 is MDHEN and CDR2 is SYDVKM. This CDR3 is 13 amino acids long. The CDR3 protein is CASRPNRAYGYTF. The CDR3 DNA follows: TGTGCCAGCAGACCTAACAGGGCATATGGCTACACCTTC.

The chain combines TRBV2 with TRBJ2-2, with D perhaps TRBD1 or TRBD2 (5 bases each). V gave up 7 bases and J gave up 5 bases, with 14 bases separating them. The CDR3 is 14 residues long. Germline CDR1 and CDR2: SNHLY and FYNNEI. The CDR3 region has the DNA TGTGCCAGCAAAGTGAGGGGATCGACCGGGGAGCTGTTTTTT. Amino acids: CASKVRGSTGELFF.

This clonotype was counted between two and nine times. V gene TRBV29-1 combines with J gene TRBJ1-1, with TRBD1 identical over 7 bases. J gave up 4 bases and V 7 bases, and 9 bases lay outside the gene matches. From germline, CDR1 is SQVTM and CDR2 ANQGSEA. There are 13 residues in the CDR3. The CDR3 sequence: CSGQGRWVTEAFF. The CDR3 DNA sequence: TGCAGCGGACAGGGACGTTGGGTCACTGAAGCTTTCTTT.

V gene TRBV7-2 combines with J gene TRBJ2-7; a weak D match, TRBD1 (6 bases). CDR3 length equals 14 residues. Trimming removed 0 bases from V and 6 bases from J, with 12 bases in between. Germline V gene data show CDR1 as SGHTA and CDR2 as FQGNSA. The CDR3 sequence is CASSLAVQGPEQYF. The CDR3 nucleotides read TGTGCCAGCAGCTTAGCGGTACAGGGTCCCGAGCAGTACTTC.

The chain employs TRBV12-3 or TRBV12-4 and TRBJ2-5; 10 positions match TRBD2. J was trimmed by 4 bases and V by 10 bases; bases with no gene match: 6. The length of the CDR3 is 13 residues. CDR3 in amino acids: CATTAGGPETQYF. CDR3 DNA sequence: TGTGCCACAACAGCGGGGGGGCCAGAGACCCAGTACTTC.

This sequence joins TRBV2 and TRBJ2-3, with D tentatively TRBD1 or TRBD2 (5 bases each). Germline V gives CDR1 SNHLY, CDR2 FYNNEI. CDR3 length: 13 amino acids. Trimming removed 9 bases at V and 2 bases at J, with 12 bases between. The CDR3 coding sequence is TGTGCCAGTGAGAGGGGACCCACAGATACGCAGTATTTT. The encoded protein is CASERGPTDTQYF.

The gene calls are TRBV5-1 and TRBJ1-2; no firm D call. This CDR3 region has 15 residues. Germline CDR1 reads SGHRS; CDR2 reads YFSETQ. Trimming took 0 bases from V and 6 from J, leaving 15 bases between them. The CDR3 loop is CASSLVLSVGHGYTF. CDR3 nucleotides: TGCGCCAGCAGCTTGGTCCTCTCGGTCGGGCATGGCTACACCTTC.

This clonotype was recorded a few times. V usage is TRBV9 and J usage is TRBJ1-5; D might be TRBD1 (5 bases). This CDR3 comprises 15 residues. Deletions cut 2 bases from V and 1 base from J, with 10 bases between. CDR1 SGDLS and CDR2 YYNGEE come from the germline V gene. This CDR3 is CASSVSEGSNQPQHF. The CDR3 DNA sequence: TGTGCCAGCAGCGTGTCCGAGGGGAGCAATCAGCCCCAGCATTTT.

The table lists this clonotype with a few counts. V gene TRBV28 combines with J gene TRBJ2-1; 7 positions match TRBD2. V was clipped by 7 bases and J by 2 bases; unmatched bases: 8. Germline loops: CDR1 MDHEN, CDR2 SYDVKM. This CDR3 contains 15 residues. In nucleotides, the CDR3 is TGTGCCAGCAACAATCCTAGCGGACCCTACAATGAGCAGTTCTTC. Translated: CASNNPSGPYNEQFF.

V and J are TRBV11-2 and TRBJ2-7, with D possibly matching TRBD2 (7 bases). Germline V lookup: CDR1 SGHAT, CDR2 FQNNGV. The V end was cut by 5 bases, the J end by 4 bases, with 18 bases between. The CDR3 extends over 15 amino acids. This chain's CDR3 is CASSHQNGGPYEQYF. The CDR3 DNA is TGTGCCAGCAGCCACCAAAACGGGGGGCCGTACGAGCAGTACTTC.

The V call is TRBV27, the J call TRBJ1-2; no definite D call. CDR3 length: 14 amino acids. Germline V CDR1 and CDR2: MNHEY, SMNVEV (reference sequence). V was clipped by 3 bases and J by 3 bases, with 11 bases between them. For the CDR3, the DNA is TGTGCCAGCAGTTTCGGGCCCCAGCACTATGGCTACACCTTC. It codes for CASSFGPQHYGYTF.

The CDR3 protein is CSAAQDRLNTIYF. The CDR3 coding sequence is TGCAGTGCAGCGCAGGACAGACTAAACACCATATATTTT. The chain links TRBV20-1 to TRBJ1-3; possibly TRBD1 for D (6 bases). This CDR3 has 13 amino acids. V lost 6 bases and J 6 bases, leaving 15 bases between the germline ends. Looked up from germline, CDR1 is DFQATT and CDR2 is SNEGSKA (reference sequence).

The chain joins TRBV4-1 to TRBJ2-1; 10 nucleotides agree with TRBD1. The V segment lost 1 base and the J segment 7 bases; nucleotides outside the gene matches: 4. CDR1 is MGHRA and CDR2 is YSYEKL in the germline V gene. The CDR3 is made up of 15 amino acids. For the CDR3, the DNA is TGCGCCAGCAGCCAAGGACAGGGGGCTGGTAATGAGCAGTTCTTC. Amino acid sequence: CASSQGQGAGNEQFF.

This clonotype has a handful of counts. The chain links TRBV7-2 to TRBJ2-1; the D gene is possibly TRBD1 (5 bases). The length of the CDR3 is 14 residues. Trimming removed 1 base from V and 9 bases from J, with 13 bases in between. Germline V gene lookup returns CDR1 SGHTA and CDR2 FQGNSA. The CDR3 DNA reads as TGTGCCAGCAGCTTAGTACGCCCTCAGGGTGAGCAGTTCTTC. Translated, it gives CASSLVRPQGEQFF.

V and J are TRBV28 and TRBJ2-7; possible D gene TRBD1, 5 bases. Germline V gives CDR1 MDHEN, CDR2 SYDVKM. This CDR3 is 14 amino acids long. With 3 bases removed from V and 7 bases from J, the gap between germline ends came to 16 bases. CDR3: CASSFGQGLREQYF. Written as DNA, the CDR3 is TGTGCCAGCAGTTTTGGGCAGGGATTGAGAGAGCAGTACTTC.

In the case of this clonotype: Mismatch with germline at one junction end may stem from a read error. This chain uses TRBV12-3 or TRBV12-4 with TRBJ2-1; D remains unclear. The CDR3 has 13 amino acids. In DNA form, the CDR3 reads TGTACCAGCAGTTTAATGCTATACAATGAGCAGTTCTTC. Translating gives CTSSLMLYNEQFF.

This chain uses TRBV20-1 with TRBJ1-1; D not resolved. Germline assignment: CDR1 DFQATT and CDR2 SNEGSKA (reference sequence). The ends were cut back, 0 bases at V and 5 bases at J, with 13 bases in the middle. The CDR3 covers 14 residues. DNA for the CDR3: TGCAGTGCTAGAGACAACCGCAGAGGGACTGAAGCTTTCTTT. Protein product: CSARDNRRGTEAFF.

The chain joins TRBV7-9 to TRBJ1-1; D uncertain. V was shortened by 1 base and J by 5 bases, with 14 bases between the two germline ends. CDR3 length: 15 residues. CDR1 is SEHNR and CDR2 is FQNEAQ in the germline V gene (reference sequence). CDR3 sequence: CASSLEGPAGTEAFF. For the CDR3, the DNA is TGTGCCAGCAGCTTAGAGGGTCCGGCCGGGACTGAAGCTTTCTTT.

This chain joins TRBV20-1 and TRBJ2-5; TRBD1 matches at 8 bases. The length of the CDR3 is 12 residues. J was trimmed by 4 bases and V by 8 bases; bases with no gene match: 6. Germline-derived CDR1 and CDR2 are DFQATT and SNEGSKA (reference sequence). CDR3 amino acids: CSRQGWGETQYF. CDR3 nucleotide sequence: TGCAGTCGACAGGGGTGGGGAGAGACCCAGTACTTC.

The chain employs TRBV6-2 or TRBV6-3 and TRBJ2-4; 8 nucleotides agree with TRBD1. Trimming took 0 bases from V and 14 from J; bases not matched to a gene: 9. This CDR3 contains 14 residues. Per the germline V gene, CDR1 is MNHEY and CDR2 is SVGEGT. The DNA for the CDR3 is TGTGCCAGCAGTTACTCGGGACAGGAAAAGTCTAAGTACTTC. It yields the protein CASSYSGQEKSKYF.